The T cell receptor beta chain described here comes from a study of blood T cell repertoires in COVID-19. Study background: In each case, the material was cDNA or gDNA derived from T cells, B-cell-depleted T cells, or PBMCs.

Adults between about 18 and 95 years of age took part from 24 US areas. No more than 2 weeks before study entry, exposed participants had met a case of COVID-19. CDR1 and CDR2 from the germline V gene are GTSNPN and SVGIG (reference sequence). Trimming removed 4 bases at V and 10 bases at J, with 17 bases between. The CDR3 is 14 amino acids. The assay was immunoSEQ multiplex PCR, and TCRdb's table has in-frame clones only and misses some. The repertoire holds fewer than 400,000 clones, with 85% as singletons. In its sample, this clone was seen once. The clonotype originates from a woman in her twenties or thirties who had been exposed to COVID-19. J is TRBJ1-6 and V is TRBV30, with a weak D call TRBD1 (6 bases). Sequencing was carried out using PBMCs or T cells enriched from blood (not recorded which). The CDR3 reads CAWIGGKPGSPLHF. CDR3 DNA: TGTGCCTGGATAGGGGGAAAGCCTGGGTCACCCCTCCACTTT.